This TCR beta chain was identified in a study of shared clonotypes between healthy human individuals. As to this clone: Its matching antigen is unknown.

Study-wide results and limits: Non-shared clonotypes had lower generation probabilities than clonotypes shared by all four sorted-subset donors. For naive CD4 cells, roughly 5% of clonotypes were shared across a few donors. Relative to memory subsets, naive subsets generally showed larger estimated richness.

On sorted subsets, replicate PCRs used about 0.2 ug DNA, or some 27,000 T cell genomes. Produced via immunoSEQ multiplex PCR; TCRdb's table is partial and in-frame only. The top ten clones hold around 1.1% of a sample with about 2 million clones, approximately 94% of them seen once. Naive CD8 cells lacked CD45RO and underwent positive selection for CCR7, leaving out terminally differentiated effector memory CD45RA+ cells. Trimming removed 6 bases from V and 5 bases from J; junction bases left unmatched: 5. This CDR3 contains 15 residues. The germline V gene has CDR1 MRHNA and CDR2 SNTAGT. The rearrangement joins TRBV6-4 to TRBJ2-2, with 11 bases matching TRBD1. This TCR came from a man younger than 35 in good health. Sequences were obtained from naive CD8+ T cells sorted from blood. CDR3 nucleotides: TGTGCCAGCAGCGCCGGGACAGGGGGGACCGGGGAGCTGTTTTTT. Protein: CASSAGTGGTGELFF.